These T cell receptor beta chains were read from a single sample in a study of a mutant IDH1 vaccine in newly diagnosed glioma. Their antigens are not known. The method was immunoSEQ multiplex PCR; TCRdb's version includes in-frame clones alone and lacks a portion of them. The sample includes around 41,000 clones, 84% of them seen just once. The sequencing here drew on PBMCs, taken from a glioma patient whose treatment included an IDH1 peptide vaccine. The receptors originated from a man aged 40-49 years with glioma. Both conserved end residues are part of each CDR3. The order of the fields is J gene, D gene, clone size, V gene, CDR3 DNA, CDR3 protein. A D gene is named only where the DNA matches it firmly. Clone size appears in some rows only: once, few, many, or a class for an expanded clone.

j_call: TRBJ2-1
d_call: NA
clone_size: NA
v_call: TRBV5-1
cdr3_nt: TGCGCCAGCCTTGAAGCCCCGGGTGGCGGGAACAATGAGCAGTTCTTC
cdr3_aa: CASLEAPGGGNNEQFF

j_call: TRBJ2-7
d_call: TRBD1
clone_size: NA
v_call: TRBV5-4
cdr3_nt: TGTGCCAGCAGCCTGACAGGGGGCCGCGAGCAGTACTTC
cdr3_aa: CASSLTGGREQYF

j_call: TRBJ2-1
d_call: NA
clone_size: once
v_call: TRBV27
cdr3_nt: TGTGCCAGCAGTTCACCCTCTTTCAATGAGCAGTTCTTC
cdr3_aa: CASSSPSFNEQFF

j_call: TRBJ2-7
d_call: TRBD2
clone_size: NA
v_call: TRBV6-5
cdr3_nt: TGTGCCAGCAGGGGGGGGATGAATTGGGACGAGCAGTACTTC
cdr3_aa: CASRGGMNWDEQYF

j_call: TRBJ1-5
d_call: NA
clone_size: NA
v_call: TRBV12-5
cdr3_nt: TGTGCTAGTGGTTCGGCAGAGACTAGTATAACTCAGCCCCAGCATTTT
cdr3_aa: CASGSAETSITQPQHF

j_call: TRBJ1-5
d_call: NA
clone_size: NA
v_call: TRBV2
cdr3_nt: TGTGCCAGCAGTTCGGAGGGGTATCAGCCCCAGCATTTT
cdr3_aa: CASSSEGYQPQHF

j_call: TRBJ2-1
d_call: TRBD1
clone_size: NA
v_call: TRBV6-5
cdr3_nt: TGTGCCAGCAGCCTGGACAGGGAAAATGAGCAGTTCTTC
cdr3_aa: CASSLDRENEQFF

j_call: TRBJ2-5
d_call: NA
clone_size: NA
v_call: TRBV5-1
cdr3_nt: TGCGCCAGCAAAGGGAGATATGGCCGGGAGACCCAGTACTTC
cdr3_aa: CASKGRYGRETQYF

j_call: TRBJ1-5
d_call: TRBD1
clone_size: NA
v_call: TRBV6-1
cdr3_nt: TGTGCCAGCAGCCTGGACAGGGCTAGCAATCAGCCCCAGCATTTT
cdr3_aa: CASSLDRASNQPQHF

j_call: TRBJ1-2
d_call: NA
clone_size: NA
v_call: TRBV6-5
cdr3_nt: TGTGCCAGCAGTTACGCAGGGGCCGAGTATGTCGGCTACACCTTC
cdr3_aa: CASSYAGAEYVGYTF

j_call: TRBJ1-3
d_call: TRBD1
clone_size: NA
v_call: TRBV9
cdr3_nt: TGTGCCAGCAGCCTAAAAGGGGGCTTTGGAAACACCATATATTTT
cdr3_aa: CASSLKGGFGNTIYF

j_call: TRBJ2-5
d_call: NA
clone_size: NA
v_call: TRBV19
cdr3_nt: TGTGCCAGTTCCCGGACAGACCAAGAGACCCAGTACTTC
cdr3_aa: CASSRTDQETQYF

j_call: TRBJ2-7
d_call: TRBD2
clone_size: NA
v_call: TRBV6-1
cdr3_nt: TGTGCCAGCAGGGAACTAGCGGGATTCAGCGAGCAGTACTTC
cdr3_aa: CASRELAGFSEQYF

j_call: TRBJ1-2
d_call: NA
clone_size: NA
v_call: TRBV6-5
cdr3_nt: TGTGCCAGCAGTTACAATCTGGGGGCGGGCTATGGCTACACCTTC
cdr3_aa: CASSYNLGAGYGYTF

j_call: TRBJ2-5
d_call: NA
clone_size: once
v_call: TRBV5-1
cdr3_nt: TGCGCCAGCAGCTTGGGTGACATACCACAAGAGACCCAGTACTTC
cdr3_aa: CASSLGDIPQETQYF

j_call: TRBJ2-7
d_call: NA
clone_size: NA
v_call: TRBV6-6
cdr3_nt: TGTGCCAGCAGTTACAGGGCCTACGAGCAGTACTTC
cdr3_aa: CASSYRAYEQYF

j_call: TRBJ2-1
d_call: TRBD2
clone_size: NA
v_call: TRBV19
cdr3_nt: TGTGCCAGTACCGTGGGCAGCGGGAGGGTTAATGAGCAGTTCTTC
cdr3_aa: CASTVGSGRVNEQFF

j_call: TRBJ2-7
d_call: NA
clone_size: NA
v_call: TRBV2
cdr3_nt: TGTGCCAGCAGTGCTGCCGTCTACGAGCAGTACTTC
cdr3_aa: CASSAAVYEQYF

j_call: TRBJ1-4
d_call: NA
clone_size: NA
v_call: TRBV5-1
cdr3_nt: TGCGCCAGCAGCCAGGGAGGCAATCAAAGGGGGGAAAAACTGTTTTTT
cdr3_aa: CASSQGGNQRGEKLFF

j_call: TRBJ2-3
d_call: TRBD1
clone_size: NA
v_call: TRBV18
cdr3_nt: TGTGCCAGCTCCCCCGCAGGGGGCGCCGCAGATACGCAGTATTTT
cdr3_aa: CASSPAGGAADTQYF

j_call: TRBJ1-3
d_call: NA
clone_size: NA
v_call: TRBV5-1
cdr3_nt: TGCGCCAGCAGCTTGGTGGCGGACGGAAACACCATATATTTT
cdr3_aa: CASSLVADGNTIYF

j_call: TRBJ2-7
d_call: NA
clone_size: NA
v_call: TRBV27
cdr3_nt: TGTGCCAGCGGGGGGCCCAGCTCCTACGAGCAGTACTTC
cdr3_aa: CASGGPSSYEQYF

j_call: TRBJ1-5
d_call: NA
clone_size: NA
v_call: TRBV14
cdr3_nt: TGTGCCAGCAGCCAAGGAGGGGATCGGCAGCCCCAGCATTTT
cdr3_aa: CASSQGGDRQPQHF

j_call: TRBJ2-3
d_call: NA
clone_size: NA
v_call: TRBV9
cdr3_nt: TGTGCCAGCAACGTAAGGCTAGCAAGGGTTTGCAACACGCAGTATTTT
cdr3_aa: CASNVRLARVCNTQYF

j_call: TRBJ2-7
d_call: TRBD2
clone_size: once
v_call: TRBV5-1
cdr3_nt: TGCGCCAGCAGCTTAACCGGGAGGGAATTCTACGAGCAGTACTTC
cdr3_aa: CASSLTGREFYEQYF

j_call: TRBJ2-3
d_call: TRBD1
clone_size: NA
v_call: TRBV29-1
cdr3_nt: TGCAGCGTGCGACAGGGGGCAGCAGATACGCAGTATTTT
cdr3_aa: CSVRQGAADTQYF

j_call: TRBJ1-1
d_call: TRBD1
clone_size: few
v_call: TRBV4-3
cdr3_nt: TGCGCCAGCAGCCAAGACTTTGTTTTAGGCCCAGGGGGCCCTGAAGCTTTCTTT
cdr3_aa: CASSQDFVLGPGGPEAFF

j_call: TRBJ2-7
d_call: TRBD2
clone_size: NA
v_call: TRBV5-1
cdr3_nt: TGCGCCAGCAGCCCCGGGACTAGCGGGGGCGAGCAGTACTTC
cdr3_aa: CASSPGTSGGEQYF

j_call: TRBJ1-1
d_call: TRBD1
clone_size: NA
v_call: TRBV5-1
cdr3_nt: TGCGCCAGCAGCTCCCCGGGACAGACCATGAACACTGAAGCTTTCTTT
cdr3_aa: CASSSPGQTMNTEAFF

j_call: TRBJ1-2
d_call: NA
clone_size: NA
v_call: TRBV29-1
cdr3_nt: TGCAGCGTTGAACGGACACGCGCTTATGGCTACACCTTC
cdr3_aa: CSVERTRAYGYTF

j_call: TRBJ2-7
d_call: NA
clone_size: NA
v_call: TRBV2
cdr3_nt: TGTGCCAGCAGTGAAAGAGCGAATAGTTTCTACGAGCAGTACTTC
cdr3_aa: CASSERANSFYEQYF

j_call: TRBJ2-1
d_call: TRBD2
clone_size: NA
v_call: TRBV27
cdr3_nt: TGTGCCAGCAGTTCTCGACTAGCGGGAGGGCCGAGCGCATCGCATGAGCAGTTCTTC
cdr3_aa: CASSSRLAGGPSASHEQFF

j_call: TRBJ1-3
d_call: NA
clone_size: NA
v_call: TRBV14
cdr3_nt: TGTGCCAGCAGTGTACCCGGGACGGGCTCTGGAAACACCATATATTTT
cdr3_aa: CASSVPGTGSGNTIYF

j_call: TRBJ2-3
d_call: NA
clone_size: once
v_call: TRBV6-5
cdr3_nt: TGTGCCAGCAGTTTGTGGGAGTCGGGAGATACGCAGTATTTT
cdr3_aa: CASSLWESGDTQYF

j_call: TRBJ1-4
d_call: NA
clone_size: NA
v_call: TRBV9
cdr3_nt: TGTGCCAGCAGTCGGGGGGGAGATCGTGAAAAACTGTTTTTT
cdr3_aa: CASSRGGDREKLFF

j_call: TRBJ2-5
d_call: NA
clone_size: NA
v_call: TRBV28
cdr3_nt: TGTGCCAGCATGGGGGTGCAGTCGTCGCAGTACTTC
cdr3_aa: CASMGVQSSQYF

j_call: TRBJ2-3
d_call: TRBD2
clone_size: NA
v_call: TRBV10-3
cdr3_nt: TGTGCCATCAGTGATGGGGGAGGGCCGGATACGCAGTATTTT
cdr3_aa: CAISDGGGPDTQYF

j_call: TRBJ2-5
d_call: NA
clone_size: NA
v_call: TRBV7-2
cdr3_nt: TGTGCCAGCAGCGCTGGCCTACAGACCCAGTACTTC
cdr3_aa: CASSAGLQTQYF

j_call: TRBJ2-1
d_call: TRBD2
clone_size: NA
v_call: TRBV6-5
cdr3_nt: TGTGCCAGCAGTTCGCTACTAGCGGGAGACAATGAGCAGTTCTTC
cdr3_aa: CASSSLLAGDNEQFF

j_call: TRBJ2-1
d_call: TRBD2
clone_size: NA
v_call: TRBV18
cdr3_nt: TGTGCCAGCTCACCTAGCGGGGGTCACAATGAGCAGTTCTTC
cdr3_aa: CASSPSGGHNEQFF

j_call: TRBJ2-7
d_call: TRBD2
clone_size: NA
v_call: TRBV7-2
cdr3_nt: TGTGCCAGCAGCTCCTCGAGCGGGATTATCTACGAGCAGTACTTC
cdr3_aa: CASSSSSGIIYEQYF

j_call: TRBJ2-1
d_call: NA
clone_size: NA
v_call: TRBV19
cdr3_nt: TGTGCCAGTAGTATGGAGGGGGGCGGGCAGTTCTTC
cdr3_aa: CASSMEGGGQFF

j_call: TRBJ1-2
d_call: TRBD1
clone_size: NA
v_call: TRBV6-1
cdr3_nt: TGTGCCAGCAGACCTACATGGGACAGCTATGGCTACACCTTC
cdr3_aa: CASRPTWDSYGYTF

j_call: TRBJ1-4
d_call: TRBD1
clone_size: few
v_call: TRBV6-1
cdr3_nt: TGTGCCAGCAGTAGAGACAGGGATGAAAAACTGTTTTTT
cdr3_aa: CASSRDRDEKLFF

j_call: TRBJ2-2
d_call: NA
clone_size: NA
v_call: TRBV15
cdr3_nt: TGTGCCACCAGCGAGGGGTGGGACACCGGGGAGCTGTTTTTT
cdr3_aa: CATSEGWDTGELFF

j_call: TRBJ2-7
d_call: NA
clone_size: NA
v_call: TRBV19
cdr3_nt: TGTGCCAGTAGTGTCCAGCGGGGACATTACGAGCAGTACTTC
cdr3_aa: CASSVQRGHYEQYF

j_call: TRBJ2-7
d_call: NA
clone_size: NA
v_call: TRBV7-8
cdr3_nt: TGTGCCAGCAGCCCCCCGGCGCAGGCGCAGTACTTC
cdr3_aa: CASSPPAQAQYF

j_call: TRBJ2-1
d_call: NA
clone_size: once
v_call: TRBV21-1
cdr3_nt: TGTGCCAGCAGCGAAACTAGCGGCAATGAGCAGTTCTTC
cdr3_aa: CASSETSGNEQFF

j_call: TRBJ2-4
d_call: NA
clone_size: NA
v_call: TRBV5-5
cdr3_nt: TGTGCCAGCAGCTTGCTGACTAGTTGGGGCATTCAGTACTTC
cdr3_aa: CASSLLTSWGIQYF

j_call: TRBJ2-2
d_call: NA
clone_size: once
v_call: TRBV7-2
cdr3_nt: TGTGCCAGCAGCTTAACGGGGAGACGAGGGGAGCTGTTTTTT
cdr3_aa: CASSLTGRRGELFF

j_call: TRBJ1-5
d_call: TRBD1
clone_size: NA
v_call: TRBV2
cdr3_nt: TGTGCCAGCAGTGAAGTGAGGACAGGGGCCGGGCAGCCCCAGCATTTT
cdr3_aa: CASSEVRTGAGQPQHF

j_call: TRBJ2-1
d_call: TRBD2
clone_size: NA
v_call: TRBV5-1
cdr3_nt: TGCGCCAGCAGCTTACTAGCGGGAGGCAATGAGCAGTTCTTC
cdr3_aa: CASSLLAGGNEQFF

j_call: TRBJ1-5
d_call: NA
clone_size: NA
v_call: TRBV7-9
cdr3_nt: TGTGCCAGCAGCTTCCCGGGCCTCAATCAGCCCCAGCATTTT
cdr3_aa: CASSFPGLNQPQHF